One sample yielded the 3 T cell receptor beta chains listed below, sequenced in a study of blood T cell repertoires in COVID-19. Produced via immunoSEQ multiplex PCR; TCRdb's table is partial and in-frame only. The sample includes around 250,000 clones, approximately 82% of them seen just once. Sequencing input: peripheral blood. These receptors originate from a woman aged 80 or over with acute or convalescent COVID-19.

The sample holds a few counts of this clone. This chain uses TRBV6-5 with TRBJ1-4; 12 bases agree with TRBD1. CDR1 and CDR2 from the germline V gene are MNHEY and SVGAGI. Unmatched junction bases numbered 7, after V lost 8 bases and J lost 6 bases. CDR3 size: 15 residues. CDR3 residues: CASRDRGLSDEKLFF. For the CDR3, the DNA is TGTGCCAGCCGGGACAGGGGGCTTTCGGATGAAAAACTGTTTTTT.

This clone has just one count. This chain joins TRBV6-2 or TRBV6-3 and TRBJ2-2, with 16 positions matching TRBD2. CDR1 MNHEY and CDR2 SVGEGT come from the germline V gene. V shed 7 bases and J 5 bases; nucleotides not matched to a gene: 16. The CDR3 spans 20 residues. The CDR3 region has the DNA TGTGCCAGCAACCCCGGGACTAGCGGGAGGGCCTGGATAAGAACCGGGGAGCTGTTTTTT. This gives the protein CASNPGTSGRAWIRTGELFF.

The J gene is TRBJ1-3, the V gene TRBV2, with D possibly matching TRBD1 (5 bases). Germline V gene data show CDR1 as SNHLY and CDR2 as FYNNEI. V was pared by 5 bases and J by 2 bases, with 10 bases between. CDR3 length: 14 residues. CDR3 protein: CASSTGSTGNTIYF. The DNA of the CDR3 is TGTGCCAGCAGTACAGGTTCCACTGGAAACACCATATATTTT.